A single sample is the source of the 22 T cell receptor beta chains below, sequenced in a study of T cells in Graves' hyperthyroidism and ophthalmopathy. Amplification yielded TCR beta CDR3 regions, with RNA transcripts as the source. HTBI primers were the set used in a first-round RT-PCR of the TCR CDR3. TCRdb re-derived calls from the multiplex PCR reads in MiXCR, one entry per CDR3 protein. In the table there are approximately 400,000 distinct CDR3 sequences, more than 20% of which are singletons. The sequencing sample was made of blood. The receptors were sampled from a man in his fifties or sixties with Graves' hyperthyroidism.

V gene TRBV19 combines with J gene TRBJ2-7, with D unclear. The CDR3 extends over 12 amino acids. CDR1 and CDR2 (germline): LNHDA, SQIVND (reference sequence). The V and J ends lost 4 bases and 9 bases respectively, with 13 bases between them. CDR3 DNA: TGTGCCAGTAGTACCCCGGGCACGGGGCAGTACTTC. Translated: CASSTPGTGQYF.

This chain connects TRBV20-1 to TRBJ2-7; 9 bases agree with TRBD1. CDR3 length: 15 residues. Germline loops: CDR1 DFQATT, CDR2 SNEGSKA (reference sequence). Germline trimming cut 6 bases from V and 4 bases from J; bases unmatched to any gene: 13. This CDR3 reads CSAAPGQGTTYEQYF. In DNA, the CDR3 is TGCAGTGCCGCCCCTGGACAGGGGACAACGTACGAGCAGTACTTC.

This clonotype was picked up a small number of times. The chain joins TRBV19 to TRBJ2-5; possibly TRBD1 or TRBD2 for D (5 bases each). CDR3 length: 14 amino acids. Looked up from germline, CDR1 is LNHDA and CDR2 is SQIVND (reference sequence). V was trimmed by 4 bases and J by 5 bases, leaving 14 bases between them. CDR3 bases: TGTGCCAGTAGTAGAGGGGTTGGCGGTGAGACCCAGTACTTC. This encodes CASSRGVGGETQYF.

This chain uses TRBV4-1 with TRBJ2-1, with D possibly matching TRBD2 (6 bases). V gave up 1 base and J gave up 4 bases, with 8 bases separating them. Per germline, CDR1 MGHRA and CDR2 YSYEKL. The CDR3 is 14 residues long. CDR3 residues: CASSQAGTYNEQFF. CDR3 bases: TGCGCCAGCAGCCAAGCCGGGACTTACAATGAGCAGTTCTTC.

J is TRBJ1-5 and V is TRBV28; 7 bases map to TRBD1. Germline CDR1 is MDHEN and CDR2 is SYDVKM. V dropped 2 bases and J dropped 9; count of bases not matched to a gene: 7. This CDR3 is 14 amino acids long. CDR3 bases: TGTGCCAGCAGTTTAAGGGGGCCCGGTCGGCCCCAGCATTTT. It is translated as CASSLRGPGRPQHF. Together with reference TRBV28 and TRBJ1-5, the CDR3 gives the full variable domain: DVKVTQSSRYLVKRTGEKVFLECVQDMDHENMFWYRQDPGLGLRLIYFSYDVKMKEKGDIPEGYSVSREKKERFSLILESASTNQTSMYLCASSLRGPGRPQHFGDGTRLSIL.

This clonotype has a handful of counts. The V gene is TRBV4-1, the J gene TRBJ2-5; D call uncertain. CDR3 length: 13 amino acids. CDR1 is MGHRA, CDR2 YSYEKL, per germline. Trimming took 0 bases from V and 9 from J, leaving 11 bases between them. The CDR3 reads CASSQELVGPQYF. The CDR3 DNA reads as TGCGCCAGCAGCCAAGAGCTAGTCGGTCCCCAGTACTTC.

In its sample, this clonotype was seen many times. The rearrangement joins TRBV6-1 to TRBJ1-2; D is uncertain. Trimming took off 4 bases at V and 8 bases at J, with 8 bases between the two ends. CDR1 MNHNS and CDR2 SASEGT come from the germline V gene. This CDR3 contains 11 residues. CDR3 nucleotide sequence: TGTGCCAGCAGTGCAAAGATCGGCTACACCTTC. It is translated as CASSAKIGYTF.

CDR3 region: CASSLQGEDTQYF. Written as DNA, the CDR3 is TGCGCCAGCAGCTTGCAGGGAGAAGATACGCAGTATTTT. V usage is TRBV5-1 and J usage is TRBJ2-3; D may be TRBD1 or TRBD2 (5 bases each). The CDR3 extends over 13 amino acids. Germline values: CDR1 SGHRS, CDR2 YFSETQ. The V gene lost 1 base and the J gene lost 5 bases, with 8 bases spanning the gap.

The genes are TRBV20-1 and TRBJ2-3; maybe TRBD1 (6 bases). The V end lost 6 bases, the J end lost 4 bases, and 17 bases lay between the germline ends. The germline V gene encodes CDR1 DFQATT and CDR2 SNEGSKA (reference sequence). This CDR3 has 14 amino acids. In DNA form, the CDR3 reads TGCAGTGCGCCGATAACAGGGATTCCAGATACGCAGTATTTT. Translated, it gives CSAPITGIPDTQYF.

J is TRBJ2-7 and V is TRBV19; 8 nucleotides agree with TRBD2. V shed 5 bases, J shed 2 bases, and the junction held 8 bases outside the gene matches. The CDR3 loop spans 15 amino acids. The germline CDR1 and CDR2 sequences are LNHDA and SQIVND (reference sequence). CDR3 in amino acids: CASSLQGGRPYEQYF. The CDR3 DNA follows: TGTGCCAGTAGTCTCCAAGGCGGGAGGCCCTACGAGCAGTACTTC.

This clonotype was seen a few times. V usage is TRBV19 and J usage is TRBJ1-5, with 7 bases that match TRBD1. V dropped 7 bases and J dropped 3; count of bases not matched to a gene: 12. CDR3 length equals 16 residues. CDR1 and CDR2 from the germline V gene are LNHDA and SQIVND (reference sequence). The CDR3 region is CASTPASTGANQPQHF. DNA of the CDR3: TGTGCCAGTACTCCCGCGAGTACAGGGGCCAATCAGCCCCAGCATTTT.

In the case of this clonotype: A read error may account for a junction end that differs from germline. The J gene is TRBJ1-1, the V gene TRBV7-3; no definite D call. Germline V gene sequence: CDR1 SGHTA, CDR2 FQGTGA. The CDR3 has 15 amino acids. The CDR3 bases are TGTGCCGGCAGCTTAGATCCCTACACCGGCACTGAAGCTTTCTTT. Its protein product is CAGSLDPYTGTEAFF. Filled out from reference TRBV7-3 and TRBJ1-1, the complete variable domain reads GAGVSQTPSNKVTEKGKYVELRCDPISGHTALYWYRQSLGQGPEFLIYFQGTGAADDSGLPNDRFFAVRPEGSVSTLKIQRTERGDSAVYLCAGSLDPYTGTEAFFGQGTRLTVV.

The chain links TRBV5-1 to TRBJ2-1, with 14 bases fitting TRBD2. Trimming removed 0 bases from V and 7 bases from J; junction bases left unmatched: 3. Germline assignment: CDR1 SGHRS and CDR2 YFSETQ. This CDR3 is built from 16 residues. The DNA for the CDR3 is TGCGCCAGCAGCTTGGGACTAGCGGGAGGGAATAATGAGCAGTTCTTC. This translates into CASSLGLAGGNNEQFF.

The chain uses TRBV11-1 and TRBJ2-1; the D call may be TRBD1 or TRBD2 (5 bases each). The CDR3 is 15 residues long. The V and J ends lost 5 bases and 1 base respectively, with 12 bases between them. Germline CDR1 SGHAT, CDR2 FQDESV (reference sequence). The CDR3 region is CASSLGTASYNEQFF. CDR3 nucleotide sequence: TGTGCCAGCAGCCTCGGGACGGCGTCCTACAATGAGCAGTTCTTC.

The CDR3, as DNA: TGCGCCAGCAGTGAAGAGTGGGGCATGAACACTGAAGCTTTCTTT. Encoded protein: CASSEEWGMNTEAFF. V usage is TRBV5-1 and J usage is TRBJ1-1; TRBD1 might be the D (5 bases). The CDR3 loop spans 15 amino acids. Trimming stripped 5 bases from V and 0 bases from J, with 14 bases between. The germline CDR1 and CDR2 sequences are SGHRS and YFSETQ.

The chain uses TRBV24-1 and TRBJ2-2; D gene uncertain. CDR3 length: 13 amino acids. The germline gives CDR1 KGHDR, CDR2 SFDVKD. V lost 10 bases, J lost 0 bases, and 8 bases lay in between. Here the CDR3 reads CATCRPNTGELFF. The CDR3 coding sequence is TGTGCCACTTGTCGTCCGAACACCGGGGAGCTGTTTTTT.

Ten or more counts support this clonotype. CDR3 residues: CASRETSGSLETQYF. The CDR3 DNA follows: TGTGCCAGCAGAGAGACTAGCGGGAGCTTGGAGACCCAGTACTTC. This chain joins TRBV6-5 and TRBJ2-5; 12 bases agree with TRBD2. The trim removed 6 bases at V and 5 bases at J, leaving 7 bases unmatched. The CDR3 loop spans 15 amino acids. The V gene's germline CDR1 is MNHEY and CDR2 SVGAGI.

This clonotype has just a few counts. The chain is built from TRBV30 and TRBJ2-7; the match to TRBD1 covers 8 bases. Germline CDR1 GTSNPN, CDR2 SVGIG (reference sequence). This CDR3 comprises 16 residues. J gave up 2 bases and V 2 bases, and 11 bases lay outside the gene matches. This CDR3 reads CAWSPHRGVGTYEQYF. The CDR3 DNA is TGTGCCTGGAGTCCTCACAGGGGGGTAGGTACCTACGAGCAGTACTTC. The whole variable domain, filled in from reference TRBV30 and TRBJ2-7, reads SQTIHQWPATLVQPVGSPLSLECTVEGTSNPNLYWYRQAAGRGLQLLFYSVGIGQISSEVPQNLSASRPQDRQFILSSKKLLLSDSGFYLCAWSPHRGVGTYEQYFGPGTRLTVT.

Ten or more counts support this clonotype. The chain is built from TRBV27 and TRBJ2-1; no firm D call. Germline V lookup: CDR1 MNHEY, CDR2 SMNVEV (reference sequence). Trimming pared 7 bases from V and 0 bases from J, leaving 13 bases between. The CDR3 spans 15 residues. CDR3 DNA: TGTGCCAGCAAAAATATTCAACCCTCCTACAATGAGCAGTTCTTC. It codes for CASKNIQPSYNEQFF.

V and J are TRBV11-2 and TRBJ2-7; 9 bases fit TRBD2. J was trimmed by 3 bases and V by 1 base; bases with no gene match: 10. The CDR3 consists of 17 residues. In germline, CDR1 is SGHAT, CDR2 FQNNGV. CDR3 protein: CASSLGVAGETHYEQYF. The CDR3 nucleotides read TGTGCCAGCAGCTTAGGAGTAGCGGGAGAAACCCACTACGAGCAGTACTTC.

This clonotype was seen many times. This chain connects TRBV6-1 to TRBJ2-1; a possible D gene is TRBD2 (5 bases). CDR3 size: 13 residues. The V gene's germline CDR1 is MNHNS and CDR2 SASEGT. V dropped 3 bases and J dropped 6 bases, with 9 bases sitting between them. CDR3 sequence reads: CASSDPAGNEQFF. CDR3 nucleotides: TGTGCCAGCAGTGATCCTGCGGGCAATGAGCAGTTCTTC.

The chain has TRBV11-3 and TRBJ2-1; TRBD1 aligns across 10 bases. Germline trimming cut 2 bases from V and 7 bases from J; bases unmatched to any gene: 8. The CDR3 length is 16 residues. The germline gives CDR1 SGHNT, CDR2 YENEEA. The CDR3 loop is CASSLYGTGVRNEQFF. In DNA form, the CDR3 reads TGTGCCAGCAGCTTATACGGGACAGGGGTTCGGAATGAGCAGTTCTTC.